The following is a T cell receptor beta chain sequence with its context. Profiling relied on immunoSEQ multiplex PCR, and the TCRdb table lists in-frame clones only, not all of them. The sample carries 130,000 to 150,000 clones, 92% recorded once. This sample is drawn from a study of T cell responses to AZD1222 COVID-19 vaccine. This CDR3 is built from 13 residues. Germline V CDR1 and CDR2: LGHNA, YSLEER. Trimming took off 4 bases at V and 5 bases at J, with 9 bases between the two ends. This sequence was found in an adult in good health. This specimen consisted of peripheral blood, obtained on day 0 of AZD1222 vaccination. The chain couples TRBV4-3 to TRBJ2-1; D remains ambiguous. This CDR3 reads CASSLIRDNEQFF. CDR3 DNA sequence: TGCGCCAGCAGCCTTATCCGGGACAATGAGCAGTTCTTC.